This T cell receptor (beta chain) is drawn from a study of beta chain features in type 1 diabetes. Regarding this clone: Its cognate antigen is unknown.

CDR3 length equals 13 residues. CDR1 and CDR2 from the germline V gene are SEHNR and FQNEAQ (reference sequence). The V gene end was trimmed by 1 base and the J gene end by 6 bases; junction bases not matched to a gene: 0. Findings and limits, study-wide: In comparison with healthy donors, patients had naive, central memory and Treg TCRB repertoires that appeared more similar. Moderate but significant shortening of TCRB CDR3s was recorded in all four CD4+ subsets from Type 1 diabetes patients. When VDJ junctions were examined, type 1 diabetes patients showed fewer insertions and more deletions.

What was sequenced were expressed TCRB transcripts, since all of the isolated RNA had been reverse transcribed. Sequenced naive, central memory and regulatory T cell samples produced an average of roughly 3.9 million reads. This table comes from immunoSEQ multiplex PCR, and its TCRdb copy is limited to in-frame clones, with some not included. The table shows hundreds of thousands of clones, with more than 12% occurring only once. Sequenced material: naive CD4+ T cells from blood. The source is a man in his late teens or twenties with type 1 diabetes. V usage is TRBV7-9 and J usage is TRBJ2-1, with TRBD2 identical over 7 bases. CDR3 in DNA: TGTGCCAGCAGCTTAGGACTAGCCAATGAGCAGTTCTTC. Its protein product is CASSLGLANEQFF. Based on the CDR3 plus reference TRBV7-9 and TRBJ2-1, the full variable domain is DTGVSQNPRHKITKRGQNVTFRCDPISEHNRLYWYRQTLGQGPEFLTYFQNEAQLEKSRLLSDRFSAERPKGSFSTLEIQRTEQGDSAMYLCASSLGLANEQFFGPGTRLTVL.